This is a list of T cell receptor beta chains from one sample in a study of T cells in Graves' hyperthyroidism and ophthalmopathy. Each CDR3 protein is one row after TCRdb ran MiXCR on the multiplex PCR reads. The table includes around 660,000 distinct CDR3 sequences, over 40% detected once. What was sequenced was peripheral blood or thyroid tissue (not recorded which). These TCRs come from an adult man with Graves' disease, either hyperthyroidism or ophthalmopathy (not recorded which). Both conserved end residues are part of each CDR3. The D gene is left open where the match is weak. Clone size appears in some rows only: once, few, many, or a class for an expanded clone.

j_call | clone_size | d_call | cdr3_length | v_call | cdr3_nt | cdr3_aa
TRBJ2-7 | . | . | 14 | TRBV11-2 | TGTGCCAGCAGCTTAGATTGGGCAGGGGGGGAGCAGTACTTC | CASSLDWAGGEQYF
TRBJ1-5 | . | . | 15 | TRBV20-1 | TGCAGTCTAGGATCGGCCGGGAGTAGCAATCAGCCCCAGCATTTT | CSLGSAGSSNQPQHF
TRBJ1-1 | . | TRBD1 | 17 | TRBV7-9 | TGTGCCAGCAACCCCGGGACAGGGGCTCGTATAGGAGCTGAAGCTTTCTTT | CASNPGTGARIGAEAFF
TRBJ2-6 | . | TRBD1 | 18 | TRBV7-8 | TGTGCCAGCAGCCATAACAGGGGGCGCATTTCTGGGGCCAACGTCCTGACTTTC | CASSHNRGRISGANVLTF
TRBJ1-5 | few | TRBD1 | 15 | TRBV2 | TGTGCCAGCAGCGGGACAGGGCGTAGCAATCAGCCCCAGCATTTT | CASSGTGRSNQPQHF
TRBJ2-7 | many | . | 12 | TRBV20-1 | TGCAGTGCGACGGACGGGTCCTACGAGCAGTACTTC | CSATDGSYEQYF
TRBJ1-5 | many | . | 14 | TRBV7-6 | TGTGCCAGCAGCTTAGTTCCTGAAAATCAGCCCCAGCATTTT | CASSLVPENQPQHF
TRBJ2-2 | few | . | 17 | TRBV5-8 | TGTGCCAGCAGCCCCTCGGAGGGGACAGTTTACACCGGGGAGCTGTTTTTT | CASSPSEGTVYTGELFF
TRBJ1-3 | once | TRBD1 | 17 | TRBV19 | TGTGCCAGTAGTATCCAGGCAGGGGGGAGCTCTGGAAACACCATATATTTT | CASSIQAGGSSGNTIYF
TRBJ1-6 | . | TRBD1 | 16 | TRBV20-1 | TGCAGTGCTAGTACCACCGGGGACAGTGGTAATTCACCCCTCCACTTT | CSASTTGDSGNSPLHF
TRBJ2-5 | . | TRBD1 | 16 | TRBV5-1 | TGCGCCAGCAGCTTGAGGACAGGGGGTAAGAAAGAGACCCAGTACTTC | CASSLRTGGKKETQYF
TRBJ1-1 | . | . | 9 | TRBV29-1 | TGCAGCGTTGGGGGGTCAGCTTTCTTT | CSVGGSAFF
TRBJ1-4 | few | TRBD1 | 15 | TRBV20-1 | TGCAGTGCTAGACTGGGACAGGGTCAAAATGAAAAACTGTTTTTT | CSARLGQGQNEKLFF
TRBJ2-5 | . | TRBD1 | 15 | TRBV5-8 | TGTGCCAGCAGCCGAACAGGGGGCTTGGGAGAGACCCAGTACTTC | CASSRTGGLGETQYF
TRBJ1-4 | many | . | 15 | TRBV6-5 | TGTGCCAGCAGTTACTCGTACGGGACTAATGAAAAACTGTTTTTT | CASSYSYGTNEKLFF
TRBJ2-2 | few | . | 14 | TRBV20-1 | TGCAGTGCTAGTAGTCCGCTGAACACCGGGGAGCTGTTTTTT | CSASSPLNTGELFF
TRBJ2-7 | . | TRBD1 | 15 | TRBV7-9 | TGTGCCAGCAGCCTCAGCGGGACAGGGAGTTCCGAGCAGTACTTC | CASSLSGTGSSEQYF
TRBJ1-2 | . | . | 14 | TRBV10-1 | TGCGCCAGCAGCCCCCAGGGTTATCCGGGTGGCTACACCTTC | CASSPQGYPGGYTF
TRBJ2-5 | many | TRBD1 | 15 | TRBV7-2 | TGTGCCAGCAGCTACGGACAGGGTGTCCAAGAGACCCAGTACTTC | CASSYGQGVQETQYF
TRBJ1-2 | . | TRBD1 | 16 | TRBV5-1 | TGCGCCAGCAGCTTGGGCCATTTAGGGGGCGCAGAGGGCTACACCTTC | CASSLGHLGGAEGYTF
TRBJ1-3 | few | . | 14 | TRBV19 | TGTGCCAGTAGTATTCGGCTCTCTGGAAACACCATATATTTT | CASSIRLSGNTIYF
TRBJ1-1 | . | . | 12 | TRBV24-1 | TGTGCCAGCAGCGGTTATGACACTGAAGCTTTCTTT | CASSGYDTEAFF
TRBJ1-2 | . | TRBD1 | 15 | TRBV7-6 | TGTGCCAGCAGCTCCCGGACAGGGGGCGCGGAAGGCTACACCTTC | CASSSRTGGAEGYTF
TRBJ1-2 | many | TRBD1 | 15 | TRBV27 | TGTGCCAGCAGCCCGAGTCGGACAGGGGTGGGTGGCTACACCTTC | CASSPSRTGVGGYTF
TRBJ2-7 | . | TRBD2 | 15 | TRBV7-2 | TGTGCCAGCAGTAAAACTAGCGGGAGTATAAACGAGCAGTACTTC | CASSKTSGSINEQYF
TRBJ1-4 | once | . | 15 | TRBV5-1 | TGCGCCAGCAGCTTCACAGCGCGGATCGATGAAAAACTGTTTTTT | CASSFTARIDEKLFF
TRBJ1-1 | . | . | 15 | TRBV9 | TGTGCCAGCAGCCAAGAGTCATCGGGGTGGACTGAAGCTTTCTTT | CASSQESSGWTEAFF
TRBJ2-7 | many | . | 13 | TRBV7-8 | TGTGCCAGCAGCCCACATGTCACCAACGAGCAGTACTTC | CASSPHVTNEQYF
TRBJ1-1 | few | TRBD1 | 15 | TRBV6-1 | TGTGCCAGCAGTGAAGGGACAGGGACGAACACTGAAGCTTTCTTT | CASSEGTGTNTEAFF
TRBJ1-2 | many | . | 14 | TRBV10-2 | TGCGCCAGCAGTGAGTCAGGACCCGGGTATGGCTACACCTTC | CASSESGPGYGYTF
TRBJ1-1 | . | . | 12 | TRBV2 | TGTGCCAGCAGGGGGGCCGACACTGAAGCTTTCTTT | CASRGADTEAFF
TRBJ2-6 | few | . | 17 | TRBV7-9 | TGTGCCAGCAGCTCAGGTGCAAGAAGCTCTGGGGCCAACGTCCTGACTTTC | CASSSGARSSGANVLTF
TRBJ2-7 | many | TRBD1 | 12 | TRBV7-2 | TGTGCCAGCAAGGGGACAGCCTACGAGCAGTACTTC | CASKGTAYEQYF
TRBJ1-1 | . | . | 15 | TRBV19 | TGTGCCAGTAGTATAGTGGGGAGTTTGAACACTGAAGCTTCCTTT | CASSIVGSLNTEASF
TRBJ1-1 | . | . | 15 | TRBV7-9 | TGTGCCAGCAGCCATCCACCGACCGGGTACACTGAAGCTTTCTTT | CASSHPPTGYTEAFF
TRBJ1-2 | . | . | 12 | TRBV2 | TGTGCCAGCGCAGAGGGTCGTAATGGCTACACCTTC | CASAEGRNGYTF
TRBJ1-6 | . | . | 13 | TRBV10-3 | TGTGCCATCAGTGCTTCTAGCAATTCACCCCTCCACTTT | CAISASSNSPLHF
TRBJ2-2 | few | . | 18 | TRBV7-6 | TGTGCCAGCAGTCCTCCCCCTGCGTGGCACCCGAACACCGGGGAGCTGTTTTTT | CASSPPPAWHPNTGELFF
TRBJ1-5 | many | . | 16 | TRBV6-1 | TGTGCCAGCAGTGAAGCGCCGGGATTTGAGAATCAGCCCCAGCATTTT | CASSEAPGFENQPQHF
TRBJ1-2 | . | TRBD1 | 14 | TRBV27 | TGTGCCAGCAGTTTCCGGGACAGGGGGCACGGCTACACCTTC | CASSFRDRGHGYTF
TRBJ1-1 | few | TRBD1 | 13 | TRBV2 | TGTGCCAGCTCGGACAGGGGATTTACTGAAGCTTTCTTT | CASSDRGFTEAFF
TRBJ1-6 | many | . | 14 | TRBV7-9 | TGTGCCAGCAGCTTGGCACAGGGAGGTTCACCCCTCCACTTT | CASSLAQGGSPLHF
TRBJ1-1 | many | TRBD1 | 14 | TRBV9 | TGTGCCAGCAGCGTAGGGACAGGGGATACTGAAGCTTTCTTT | CASSVGTGDTEAFF
TRBJ2-6 | . | . | 16 | TRBV10-3 | TGTGCCATCAGTGAGACTCCAGGGTCTGGGGCCAACGTCCTGACTTTC | CAISETPGSGANVLTF
TRBJ1-5 | many | . | 15 | TRBV7-6 | TGTGCCAGCAGCTTAGATGGACGGGCTAATCAGCCCCAGCATTTT | CASSLDGRANQPQHF
TRBJ1-6 | many | . | 15 | TRBV7-2 | TGTGCCAGCAGTGAATATGGGGGCCGTAATTCACCCCTCCACTTT | CASSEYGGRNSPLHF
TRBJ1-6 | many | . | 16 | TRBV4-3 | TGCGCCAGCAGCCAAGAGGGAGTGGGGGCGAGTTCACCCCTCCACTTT | CASSQEGVGASSPLHF
TRBJ1-1 | . | . | 15 | TRBV7-6 | TGTGCCAGCAGCTGGGGGGGGGGCATGAACACTGAAGCTTTCTTT | CASSWGGGMNTEAFF
TRBJ2-7 | many | . | 13 | TRBV14 | TGTGCCAGCAGCCAAGTACGGGGATCCGAGCAGTACTTC | CASSQVRGSEQYF
TRBJ2-7 | many | . | 14 | TRBV2 | TGTGCCAGCAGCTCTCAGGGGACCTCCTACGAGCAGTACTTC | CASSSQGTSYEQYF
TRBJ1-2 | few | . | 13 | TRBV7-8 | TGTGCCAGCAGCCGGGGCTGGGAAGATGGCTACACCTTC | CASSRGWEDGYTF
TRBJ1-1 | few | . | 13 | TRBV29-1 | TGCAGCGTTCGGGGGGGTAGTTACACTGAAGCTTTCTTT | CSVRGGSYTEAFF
TRBJ2-7 | . | TRBD1 | 15 | TRBV7-9 | TGTGCCAGCAGCCTAGGGGACAGGGCCTCCTACGAGCAGTACTTC | CASSLGDRASYEQYF